This TCR beta chain was identified during a study of Ad26.COV2.S vaccination and SARS-CoV-2 variants. For this clone: Its antigen is not identified.

Data came from immunoSEQ multiplex PCR; TCRdb stores just in-frame clones and leaves some out. The sample contains about half a million clones, 80% to 90% of which appear only once. Notes on the study in general: CD8+ and CD4+ T cells specific for spike reportedly responded with substantial breadth after vaccination.

CDR3 length: 13 amino acids. Germline V lookup: CDR1 LGHDT, CDR2 YNNKEL (reference sequence). V lost 5 bases, J lost 5 bases, and 3 bases stayed unmatched. Treatment indicated: some 19 received Ad26.COV2.S at low or high dose, single or two shots; five or six received placebo; per-sample allocation not given. The samples were gathered on day 63 after the first injection of vaccine or placebo. The sequence was obtained from a person between 18 and 60 years old who received the Ad26.COV2.S COVID-19 vaccine or a placebo. The gene calls are TRBV3-1 (or the pseudogene TRBV3-2) and TRBJ2-7, with 10 bases fitting TRBD1. This specimen consisted of peripheral blood, obtained in a trial of Ad26.COV2.S vaccine versus placebo. Here the CDR3 reads CASSKTGGNEQYF. The CDR3 DNA is TGTGCCAGCAGCAAGACAGGGGGCAACGAGCAGTACTTC.